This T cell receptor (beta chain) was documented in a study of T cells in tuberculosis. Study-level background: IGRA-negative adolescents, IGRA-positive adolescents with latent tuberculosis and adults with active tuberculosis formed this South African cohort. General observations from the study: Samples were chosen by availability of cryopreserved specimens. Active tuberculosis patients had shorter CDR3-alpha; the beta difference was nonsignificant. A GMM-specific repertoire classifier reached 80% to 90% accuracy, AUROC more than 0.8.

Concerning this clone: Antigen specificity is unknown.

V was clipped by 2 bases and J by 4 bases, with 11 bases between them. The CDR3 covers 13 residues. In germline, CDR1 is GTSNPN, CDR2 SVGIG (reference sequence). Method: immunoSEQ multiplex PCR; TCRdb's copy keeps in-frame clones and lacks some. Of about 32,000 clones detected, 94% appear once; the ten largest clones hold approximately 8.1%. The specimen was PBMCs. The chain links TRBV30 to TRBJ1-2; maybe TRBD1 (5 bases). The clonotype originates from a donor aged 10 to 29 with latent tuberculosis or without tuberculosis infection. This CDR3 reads CAWSRDRPYGYTF. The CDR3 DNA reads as TGTGCCTGGAGTAGAGACAGACCCTATGGCTACACCTTC.